This T cell receptor beta chain was sequenced in a study of blood T cell repertoires in COVID-19. Study in general: COVID-19 samples, acute and convalescent, were from the United States, Italy and Spain. PBMCs, B-cell-depleted T cells, or T cells were the source of the cDNA or gDNA that made up the material.

The CDR3 totals 14 residues. Some clones are missing from TCRdb's copy, which holds only in-frame ones; the method was immunoSEQ multiplex PCR. This table has some 350,000 clones, more than 75% appearing once. The receptor comes from a woman aged 18 to 35 who had recovered from COVID-19. The chain couples TRBV21-1 to TRBJ1-1; the listed D gene, TRBD1, was not tested against the DNA. TRBV21-1 is labeled a pseudogene. Input material: peripheral blood. The CDR3 loop is CASSKGGLNTEAFF. DNA for the CDR3: TGTGCCAGCAGCAAAGGGGGGCTGAACACTGAAGCTTTCTTT.